These T cell receptor beta chains were read from a single sample in a study of beta chain features in type 1 diabetes. Generated by immunoSEQ multiplex PCR, the TCRdb table keeps only in-frame clones and is missing some. The sample records hundreds of thousands of clones, around 15% being singletons. The sample taken for sequencing was naive CD4+ T cells from blood. The receptors were sampled from a man younger than 35 with type 1 diabetes. The conserved cysteine and the conserved F or W are not part of the CDR3 here.

CDR3 length: 11
J gene: TRBJ2-2
V gene: TRBV7-6
CDR3 protein: ASSPPMAGELF

CDR3 length: 13
J gene: TRBJ2-1
V gene: TRBV7-2
CDR3 protein: ASSLTGSRYNEQF

CDR3 length: 13
J gene: TRBJ1-1
V gene: TRBV19
CDR3 protein: ASTPQRADYTEAF

CDR3 length: 10
J gene: TRBJ2-3
V gene: TRBV11-2
CDR3 protein: ATSQLADTQY

CDR3 length: 13
J gene: TRBJ2-2
V gene: TRBV28
CDR3 protein: ASSFVRRNTGELF

CDR3 length: 12
J gene: TRBJ1-5
V gene: TRBV2
CDR3 protein: ASSRDSGNQPQH

CDR3 length: 12
J gene: TRBJ1-2
V gene: TRBV5-1
CDR3 protein: ASSSGRDNYGYT

CDR3 length: 11
J gene: TRBJ2-7
V gene: TRBV7-2
CDR3 protein: ASTPSAGSASY

CDR3 length: 14
J gene: TRBJ1-3
V gene: TRBV9
CDR3 protein: ASSEQGVRTGNTIY

CDR3 length: 13
J gene: TRBJ2-3
V gene: TRBV27
CDR3 protein: ASSYRSRTFDTQY

CDR3 length: 12
J gene: TRBJ1-2
V gene: TRBV12-5
CDR3 protein: ASGLEQTNYGYT

CDR3 length: 13
J gene: TRBJ2-1
V gene: TRBV30
CDR3 protein: AWSRLAANYNEQF

CDR3 length: 10
J gene: TRBJ2-5
V gene: TRBV11-3
CDR3 protein: ASSFGRETQY

CDR3 length: 14
J gene: TRBJ1-3
V gene: TRBV9
CDR3 protein: ASSVSNRYSGNTIY

CDR3 length: 10
J gene: TRBJ2-7
V gene: TRBV6-6
CDR3 protein: ASRGTDYEQY

CDR3 length: 13
J gene: TRBJ2-2
V gene: TRBV2
CDR3 protein: ANAGRRGNTGELF

CDR3 length: 14
J gene: TRBJ2-7
V gene: TRBV25-1
CDR3 protein: ASSEFSKDGTYEQY

CDR3 length: 12
J gene: TRBJ2-7
V gene: TRBV5-8
CDR3 protein: ASSLGGTEYEQY

CDR3 length: 13
J gene: TRBJ2-1
V gene: TRBV6-9
CDR3 protein: ASSYTGERYNEQF

CDR3 length: 14
J gene: TRBJ2-1
V gene: TRBV18
CDR3 protein: ASSPLKAESYNEQF

CDR3 length: 12
J gene: TRBJ1-1
V gene: TRBV29-1
CDR3 protein: SVEYTGGRTEAF

CDR3 length: 13
J gene: TRBJ2-5
V gene: TRBV15
CDR3 protein: ATSRDRDGPETQY

CDR3 length: 12
J gene: TRBJ2-1
V gene: TRBV2
CDR3 protein: ASSDDRVRDEQF